This TCR beta chain was obtained from a study of metastatic and nonmetastatic thyroid tumors. Study at large: Repertoire comparisons spanned blood and tumor or nodule tissue from malignant and benign thyroid patients.

This clone has only a few counts. Its matching antigen is unknown. Patients were all untreated before their thyroid surgery. Whole-study results and caveats: It was reported that TCR beta diversity was significantly higher in malignant thyroid tumors than benign nodules, in blood and tumor.

This CDR3 spans 12 amino acids. Per germline, CDR1 SSHAT and CDR2 FNYEAQ (reference sequence). V shed 8 bases and J shed 4 bases, with 11 bases lying between them. Per the original methods: The study took CDR3 differences across clinicopathological groups and made a distant-metastasis classifier for papillary thyroid cancer from them. TCRdb reprocessed the PCR reads via MiXCR. The V and J calls and clone size are TCRdb's, not the authors'. The data show approximately 70,000 clones, roughly 18% seen once. This receptor was obtained from a female donor with papillary thyroid cancer or a benign thyroid nodule (not recorded which). Some clones in this sample may be carry-over from other donors' samples. The chain couples TRBV7-7 to TRBJ2-5, with D perhaps given as TRBD1 or TRBD2 (5 bases each). Sequencing input: blood. The CDR3 loop is CASGPGGETQYF. The CDR3 nucleotides are TGTGCCAGCGGTCCTGGGGGAGAGACCCAGTACTTC.